This note documents a single T cell receptor beta chain sequence. CDR3 length: 11 amino acids. Germline V CDR1 and CDR2: MNHEY, SVGAGI. V lost 3 bases and J lost 13, with 11 bases in between. The data originate from a study of blood T cell repertoires in COVID-19. Libraries were prepared by immunoSEQ multiplex PCR; TCRdb keeps only in-frame clonotypes and omits some of them. Among approximately 70,000 clones listed, roughly 85% were seen once. Sequencing used peripheral blood. The chain recombines TRBV6-5 with TRBJ2-3, with D possibly TRBD2 on 6 matching bases. This clonotype was obtained from a woman between 45 and 60 years old with COVID-19, enrolled during active disease. CDR3 residues: CASSYLREKYF. CDR3 in DNA: TGTGCCAGCAGTTATTTACGGGAGAAGTATTTT.